These 6 T cell receptor beta chains originate from one sample sequenced in a study of shared clonotypes between healthy human individuals. Selected positively for CCR7 and CD45RO-negative, naive CD8 cells excluded terminally differentiated effector memory CD45RA+ cells. The repertoire was sequenced with immunoSEQ multiplex PCR; TCRdb's copy has only in-frame clones and lacks some. In the table there are roughly 2.1 million clones, about 93% of which are singletons. The sample taken for sequencing was naive CD8+ T cells from PBMCs. Source of these receptors: a young man in good health. Some clones in this sample may be carry-over from other donors' samples.

This chain joins TRBV27 and TRBJ2-1; possible D gene TRBD1, 5 bases. The germline CDR1 and CDR2 sequences are MNHEY and SMNVEV (reference sequence). V lost 2 bases to trimming and J lost 6 bases, with 14 bases between them. The CDR3 length is 15 residues. This chain's CDR3 is CASSLRLVGANEQFF. In DNA form, the CDR3 reads TGTGCCAGCAGTTTAAGGCTAGTTGGGGCCAATGAGCAGTTCTTC.

This clone came up a few times. CDR3: CAITSSGNQPQHF. As DNA, the CDR3 is TGTGCCATTACAAGTAGTGGCAATCAGCCCCAGCATTTT. The chain joins TRBV6-9 to TRBJ1-5; D gene ambiguous. CDR1 MNHGY and CDR2 SVAAGI come from the germline V gene. The CDR3 extends over 13 amino acids. The V gene lost 10 bases and the J gene lost 2 bases, with 12 bases spanning the gap.

The V gene is TRBV2, the J gene TRBJ1-5; 9 bases align to TRBD1. Germline CDR1 reads SNHLY; CDR2 reads FYNNEI. The V gene end was trimmed by 6 bases and the J gene end by 8 bases; junction bases not matched to a gene: 11. The CDR3 contains 15 residues. The CDR3, as DNA: TGTGCCAGCAGCCAGGGACAGGGAGGGAGGGAGCCCCAGCATTTT. Its translation is CASSQGQGGREPQHF.

The chain carries TRBV5-6 and TRBJ1-1, with 7 bases that match TRBD1. With 4 bases clipped from V and 4 bases from J, the junction kept 7 bases outside the gene matches. The germline gives CDR1 SGHDT, CDR2 YYEEEE. CDR3 length: 14 residues. CDR3 bases: TGTGCCAGCAGCACAACAGGGGATGCCACTGAAGCTTTCTTT. Protein product: CASSTTGDATEAFF.

V and J are TRBV18 and TRBJ2-1; 9 nucleotides agree with TRBD2. Germline V gene sequence: CDR1 KGHSH, CDR2 LQKENI. With 3 bases clipped from V and 4 bases from J, the junction kept 4 bases outside the gene matches. CDR3 length: 15 residues. In DNA form, the CDR3 reads TGTGCCAGCTCACCCCTAGCGGGACCATACAATGAGCAGTTCTTC. Protein: CASSPLAGPYNEQFF.

V gene TRBV4-3 combines with J gene TRBJ2-2, with 7 bases that match TRBD1. In germline, CDR1 is LGHNA, CDR2 YSLEER. V lost 2 bases, J lost 6 bases, and 6 bases stayed unmatched. CDR3 length equals 15 residues. DNA of the CDR3: TGCGCCAGCAGCCAAAGACAGGGATCGGCCGGGGAGCTGTTTTTT. This translates into CASSQRQGSAGELFF.